This T cell receptor beta chain was identified during a study of Ad26.COV2.S vaccination and SARS-CoV-2 variants. The wider study: By the intramuscular route, Ad26.COV2.S was given once, or twice 56 days apart. Study-wide findings and caveats: A substantial breadth of spike-specific CD8+ and CD4+ T cell responses after vaccination has been reported. Ad26.COV2.S recipients had broader spike-specific TCRs (P = 0.0014).

Germline CDR1 is SGHVS and CDR2 is FNYEAQ. The V and J ends lost 1 base and 7 bases, in that order; junction bases with no gene match: 10. The length of the CDR3 is 17 residues. In the case of this clone: Its antigen is as yet unknown.

This table comes from immunoSEQ multiplex PCR, and its TCRdb copy is limited to in-frame clones, with some not included. This sample carries a few hundred thousand clones, 88% of them seen once, and the ten largest clones take approximately 4%. Treatment indicated: 19 received Ad26.COV2.S at low or high dose, single or two shots; several received placebo; per-sample allocation not given. The samples date from day 63 after the first vaccine or placebo injection. The receptor comes from a person between 18 and 65 years old who received the Ad26.COV2.S COVID-19 vaccine or a placebo. The specimen comprised peripheral blood, sampled in a trial of Ad26.COV2.S vaccine versus placebo. The chain combines TRBV7-6 with TRBJ2-3; 11 bases match TRBD2. DNA for the CDR3: TGTGCCAGCAGCTTAGAGGTAGCGGGGGGGCGGTCGAATACGCAGTATTTT. This encodes CASSLEVAGGRSNTQYF.